This TCR beta chain was recorded in a study of blood T cells in healthy people across ages. Using a J-beta primer mix together with a sample-barcoded 5' primer, a second PCR was run for roughly 6 to 11 cycles. From the 5' RACE reads, TCRdb called clonotypes with MiXCR, one entry per CDR3 protein. Of about 970,000 distinct CDR3 sequences in the sample, 51% were seen once. V was clipped by 7 bases and J by 7 bases, with 23 bases between them. The CDR3 has 15 residues. The sequence derives from a woman between 55 and 75 years old in good health. The sample consisted of blood. The rearrangement joins TRBV12-3 or TRBV12-4 to TRBJ2-7, with D perhaps TRBD2 (7 bases). The CDR3 loop is CASTERGGLVNEQYF. CDR3 coding DNA: TGTGCCAGCACCGAAAGGGGGGGTTTGGTGAATGAGCAGTACTTC.